This T cell receptor (beta chain) was captured in a study of shared clonotypes between healthy human individuals. The run depth of the assay was deep. TCRdb's copy holds only in-frame clones and misses some; the assay was immunoSEQ multiplex PCR. The table shows 2 million to 3 million clones, with roughly 93% occurring only once. Comments on this clone: The target antigen is unknown.

Whole-study findings and limits: Clonotypes that were shared across a handful of donors made up approximately 5% of naive CD4 clonotypes. The study sampled only blood, and tissue repertoires likely differ. Having only a few donors restricted how much genetic and exposure-history diversity was captured.

V was pared by 1 base and J by 6 bases, with 15 bases between. Germline lookup yields CDR1 LGHNA and CDR2 YNFKEQ. There are 15 residues in the CDR3. The clonotype originates from a young man in good health. Some clones in this sample may be carry-over from other donors' samples. The sequenced material came from naive CD4+ T cells from PBMCs. Subset of the sample: CD45RA+ positively selected. The rearrangement uses TRBV4-2 and TRBJ2-5; no clear D gene. DNA for the CDR3: TGTGCCAGCAGCCAAGTTTCCCAAGACGAAAAGACCCAGTACTTC. Amino acid sequence: CASSQVSQDEKTQYF.